This T cell receptor beta chain was found in a study of OX40 agonist ivuxolimab in advanced cancers. Regarding the study as a whole: Within 6 weeks, CD4+ and CD8+ blood T cells expanded clonally at 0.1 to 3.0 mg/kg.

V shed 5 bases, J shed 5 bases, and the junction held 14 bases outside the gene matches. This CDR3 has 16 amino acids. Per germline, CDR1 SGHVS and CDR2 FNYEAQ. In the case of this clone: The antigen is unknown.

The assay was immunoSEQ multiplex PCR, and TCRdb's table has in-frame clones only and misses some. The table includes 50,000 to 75,000 clones, about 89% detected once. This receptor was obtained from an adult with an advanced solid tumor such as melanoma, head and neck, liver or kidney cancer. This specimen was CD4+ or CD8+ T cells sorted from blood, taken in a trial of the OX40 agonist ivuxolimab. The rearrangement joins TRBV7-6 to TRBJ1-2; 7 bases agree with TRBD1. CDR3 nucleotides: TGTGCCAGCAGCCCCTACCCCCGGGACAGCCCTTATGGCTACACCTTC. Protein: CASSPYPRDSPYGYTF.